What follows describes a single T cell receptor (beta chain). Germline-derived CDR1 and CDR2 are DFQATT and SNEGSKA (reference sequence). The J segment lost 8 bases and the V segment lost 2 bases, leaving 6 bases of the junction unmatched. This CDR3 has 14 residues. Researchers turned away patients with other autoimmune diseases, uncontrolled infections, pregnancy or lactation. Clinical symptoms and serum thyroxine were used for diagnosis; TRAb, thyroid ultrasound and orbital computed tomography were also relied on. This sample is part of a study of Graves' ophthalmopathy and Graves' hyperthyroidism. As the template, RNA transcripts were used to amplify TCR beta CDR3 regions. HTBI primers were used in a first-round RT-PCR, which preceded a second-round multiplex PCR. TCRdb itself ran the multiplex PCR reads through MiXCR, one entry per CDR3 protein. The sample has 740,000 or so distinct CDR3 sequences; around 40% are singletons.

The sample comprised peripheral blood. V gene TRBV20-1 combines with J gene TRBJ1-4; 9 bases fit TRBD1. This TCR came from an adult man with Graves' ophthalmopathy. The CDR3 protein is CSARSGTGREKLFF. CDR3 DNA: TGCAGTGCTAGATCCGGGACAGGGAGGGAAAAACTGTTTTTT.